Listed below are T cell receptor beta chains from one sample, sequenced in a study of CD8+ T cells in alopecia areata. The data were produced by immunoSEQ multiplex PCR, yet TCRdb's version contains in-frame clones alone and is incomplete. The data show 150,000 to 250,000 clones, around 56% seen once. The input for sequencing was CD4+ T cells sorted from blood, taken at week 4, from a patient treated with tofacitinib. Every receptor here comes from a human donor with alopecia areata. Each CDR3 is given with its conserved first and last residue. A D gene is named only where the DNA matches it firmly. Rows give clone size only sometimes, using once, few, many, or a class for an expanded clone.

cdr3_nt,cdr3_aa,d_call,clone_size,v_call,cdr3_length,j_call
TGTGCCAGCAGCTTCGGCAGGGGGGAGACCCAGTACTTC,CASSFGRGETQYF,TRBD1,few,TRBV5-6,13,TRBJ2-5
TGTGCCTGGAGAGACACAGCTGAAGCTTTCTTT,CAWRDTAEAFF,.,.,TRBV30,11,TRBJ1-1
TGTGCCTCCACGTCCGGGACCCCCTACGAGCAGTACTTC,CASTSGTPYEQYF,.,once,TRBV28,13,TRBJ2-7
TGTGCCAGCAGCTTAGCTTTGACAGGGTCTGATCAGCCCCAGCATTTT,CASSLALTGSDQPQHF,TRBD1,.,TRBV7-9,16,TRBJ1-5
TGCGCCAGCAGCTCCCAGCAAATCACAGATACGCAGTATTTT,CASSSQQITDTQYF,.,.,TRBV5-1,14,TRBJ2-3
TGTGCCAGCAGCCAAGTAGCGGGGGTGGAGACCCAGTACTTC,CASSQVAGVETQYF,TRBD2,.,TRBV4-2,14,TRBJ2-5
TGCGCCAGCAGTCAATCGGGGGTCTCCTACGAGCAGTACTTC,CASSQSGVSYEQYF,.,.,TRBV23-1,14,TRBJ2-7
TGTGCCAGCACCCCCGCAGGAAAGAGCAATCAGCCCCAGCATTTT,CASTPAGKSNQPQHF,.,.,TRBV21-1,15,TRBJ1-5
TGCAGCGTACTAACAGGGAATGGCTACACCTTC,CSVLTGNGYTF,.,.,TRBV29-1,11,TRBJ1-2
TGCAGCGTTGAGGGGGGCCCCCGGGAGACCCAGTACTTC,CSVEGGPRETQYF,.,.,TRBV29-1,13,TRBJ2-5
TGCAGTGCTTCTCACTCAGATACGCAGTATTTT,CSASHSDTQYF,.,once,TRBV20-1,11,TRBJ2-3
TGTGCCATCAGTGAGCAAGGGGGCGCCTACAATGAGCAGTTCTTC,CAISEQGGAYNEQFF,TRBD1,.,TRBV10-3,15,TRBJ2-1
TGCAGCGTTGATGGGTCAAGCTACGAGCAGTACTTC,CSVDGSSYEQYF,.,.,TRBV29-1,12,TRBJ2-7
TGTGCCAGCAGCTTATTTGGGACAGGGGCAAAAACGAACACTGAAGCTTTCTTT,CASSLFGTGAKTNTEAFF,TRBD1,.,TRBV11-2,18,TRBJ1-1
TGCGCCAGCAGCCCCAATGGGGGACCTAACACCGGGGAGCTGTTTTTT,CASSPNGGPNTGELFF,.,.,TRBV5-1,16,TRBJ2-2
TGTGCCAGCTCACCTAAATTCGGGACAGGGAATAATTCACCCCTCCACTTT,CASSPKFGTGNNSPLHF,TRBD1,.,TRBV18,17,TRBJ1-6
TGCGCCAGCAGCTACCGGGACAGGGTTAGGAATGAAAAACTGTTTTTT,CASSYRDRVRNEKLFF,TRBD1,.,TRBV4-3,16,TRBJ1-4